This TCR beta chain was observed in a study of shared clonotypes between healthy human individuals. This clone has a handful of counts. The antigen is unknown. Germline V CDR1 and CDR2: MGHDK, SYGVNS. V lost 4 bases, J lost 3 bases, and 9 bases lay in between. CDR3 length: 14 residues. The protocol was immunoSEQ multiplex PCR, while the TCRdb copy is restricted to in-frame clones and leaves out a portion. The sample comprises more than 1 million clones, more than 75% of which are singletons, and about 0.52% rests with the top ten. Study-wide points: Apart from blood, nothing was sampled; tissue repertoires likely differ.

The sample comprised memory CD4+ T cells from PBMCs. This sample's subset: CD45RA-negative fraction. The source of this sequence is a man between 18 and 29 years old in good health. Some clones in this sample may be carry-over from other donors' samples. This chain links TRBV25-1 with TRBJ1-4; D uncertain. The CDR3 loop is CASSAGPPNEKLFF. The DNA for the CDR3 is TGTGCCAGCAGTGCCGGTCCGCCTAATGAAAAACTGTTTTTT.